A single sample is the source of the 18 T cell receptor beta chains below, sequenced in a study of chemoradiotherapy in HPV16-positive cancers. Profiled with immunoSEQ multiplex PCR; TCRdb holds only in-frame clones, not every one. The table shows about 22,000 clones, with around nine tenths occurring only once. This sample comprised blood, obtained from a patient who underwent chemoradiotherapy. These receptors were collected from a human donor with HPV-associated anogenital cancer.

This chain links TRBV7-9 with TRBJ1-1, with TRBD1 identical over 11 bases. The ends lost 6 bases at V and 5 bases at J; junction bases unmatched: 20. The CDR3 is 19 residues long. Germline-derived CDR1 and CDR2 are SEHNR and FQNEAQ (reference sequence). In nucleotides, the CDR3 is TGTGCCAGCAGTCCGGACAGGGGGCGCTCTACCCGACGAGATACTGAAGCTTTCTTT. Amino acids: CASSPDRGRSTRRDTEAFF.

J is TRBJ1-2 and V is TRBV5-1, with 11 bases matching TRBD1. Germline V gene lookup returns CDR1 SGHRS and CDR2 YFSETQ. J lost 4 bases, V lost 3 bases, and 14 bases had no gene match. This CDR3 region has 18 residues. The CDR3 reads CASSYLPSGQGASYGYTF. DNA of the CDR3: TGCGCCAGCAGCTACCTACCATCCGGACAGGGGGCAAGCTATGGCTACACCTTC.

Written as DNA, the CDR3 is TGTGCCAGCAGTCAACCTAGAACCTACGAGCAGTACTTC. Translating gives CASSQPRTYEQYF. The V and J genes are TRBV6-5 and TRBJ2-7; no firm D call. The CDR3 totals 13 residues. Germline assignment: CDR1 MNHEY and CDR2 SVGAGI. Trimming took off 5 bases at V and 2 bases at J, with 10 bases between the two ends.

The J gene is TRBJ1-5, the V gene TRBV10-1; tentatively, D is TRBD1 (5 bases). The CDR3 consists of 17 residues. Germline-derived CDR1 and CDR2 are WNHNN and SYGVQD (reference sequence). Trimming left V 10 bases short and J 1 base short, with 23 bases between. CDR3 bases: TGCGCCACCTATGGTCCCACACAGGCCCTAAGCAATCAGCCCCAGCATTTT. Its translation: CATYGPTQALSNQPQHF.

The rearrangement uses TRBV5-1 and TRBJ2-1; 8 bases are a match to TRBD2. The germline V gene encodes CDR1 SGHRS and CDR2 YFSETQ. The J segment lost 8 bases and the V segment lost 4 bases, leaving 8 bases of the junction unmatched. This CDR3 has 14 amino acids. CDR3 sequence reads: CASSGFGGADEQFF. DNA of the CDR3: TGCGCCAGCAGCGGGTTCGGGGGGGCCGATGAGCAGTTCTTC.

This chain uses TRBV9 with TRBJ2-6, with D possibly matching TRBD2 (7 bases). V lost 5 bases to trimming and J lost 2 bases, with 11 bases between them. CDR1 and CDR2 (germline): SGDLS, YYNGEE. The CDR3 loop spans 15 amino acids. The CDR3 protein is CASSGGGAGANVLTF. The CDR3 nucleotides read TGTGCCAGCAGTGGAGGGGGGGCTGGGGCCAACGTCCTGACTTTC.

V and J are TRBV4-2 and TRBJ2-2, with 7 bases fitting TRBD1. The junction had 2 bases not matched to a gene; V was cut back by 6 bases and J by 1 base. This CDR3 has 14 amino acids. Germline CDR1 reads LGHNA; CDR2 reads YNFKEQ. CDR3 coding DNA: TGTGCCAGCAGGAACAGGGGGAACACCGGGGAGCTGTTTTTT. This gives the protein CASRNRGNTGELFF.

The chain employs TRBV2 and TRBJ1-3; D not certain. Germline lookup yields CDR1 SNHLY and CDR2 FYNNEI. The CDR3 covers 15 residues. V was trimmed by 8 bases and J by 4 bases, leaving 18 bases between them. This CDR3 reads CASGRGPAAGNTIYF. CDR3 in DNA: TGTGCCAGCGGAAGAGGGCCAGCCGCAGGAAACACCATATATTTT.

The chain recombines TRBV5-4 with TRBJ2-1; D may match TRBD1 or TRBD2 (5 bases each). This CDR3 comprises 15 residues. From germline, CDR1 is SGHNT and CDR2 YYREEE (reference sequence). Trimming pared 4 bases from V and 0 bases from J, leaving 11 bases between. The CDR3 bases are TGTGCCAGCAGCGGGGACGGAGGCTCCTACAATGAGCAGTTCTTC. Translating it yields CASSGDGGSYNEQFF.

V and J are TRBV29-1 and TRBJ1-2, with 7 bases fitting TRBD1. With 5 bases clipped from V and 3 bases from J, the junction kept 12 bases outside the gene matches. The CDR3 contains 15 residues. CDR1 SQVTM and CDR2 ANQGSEA come from the germline V gene. The CDR3 nucleotides are TGCAGCGTTCAAGGGGTAGAACAGGGGTACTATGGCTACACCTTC. It codes for CSVQGVEQGYYGYTF.

The V and J genes are TRBV10-3 and TRBJ2-1, with no clear D. V lost 7 bases, J lost 7 bases, and 11 bases lay in between. Germline values: CDR1 ENHRY, CDR2 SYGVKD. The CDR3 length is 12 residues. CDR3 nucleotides: TGTGCCATCAAGGGAAATGGAAATGAGCAGTTCTTC. This codes for CAIKGNGNEQFF.

The V and J genes are TRBV7-9 and TRBJ1-2, with D unclear. The V end was cut by 5 bases, the J end by 2 bases, with 9 bases between. Germline V lookup: CDR1 SEHNR, CDR2 FQNEAQ (reference sequence). This CDR3 is 13 amino acids long. The CDR3 sequence is CASSPLRNYGYTF. CDR3 DNA: TGTGCCAGCAGCCCCCTCCGCAACTATGGCTACACCTTC.

This chain uses TRBV6-1 with TRBJ2-1; D unclear. Trimming took 3 bases from V and 5 from J, leaving 23 bases between them. CDR3 length: 18 amino acids. Germline V gene lookup returns CDR1 MNHNS and CDR2 SASEGT. The CDR3 DNA reads TGTGCCAGCAGTGAGGTCCGGGCCTCGAAGCTAACCCACAATGAGCAGTTCTTC. It translates to CASSEVRASKLTHNEQFF.

This clone came up once. The chain combines TRBV5-8 with TRBJ2-2; the D gene is possibly TRBD1 (5 bases). From germline, CDR1 is SGHTS and CDR2 YDEGEE. This CDR3 spans 14 amino acids. Trimming took off 0 bases at V and 4 bases at J, with 7 bases between the two ends. DNA of the CDR3: TGTGCCAGCAGCTTGGTGCAGGGCACCGGGGAGCTGTTTTTT. The encoded protein is CASSLVQGTGELFF.

This clone was counted a single time. The chain couples TRBV29-1 to TRBJ2-2; D is possibly TRBD1 (5 bases). CDR3 length: 14 amino acids. CDR1 and CDR2 from the germline V gene are SQVTM and ANQGSEA. The V gene lost 5 bases and the J gene lost 0 bases, with 10 bases spanning the gap. The CDR3 nucleotides are TGCAGCGTTTGGCAGGGAACGAACACCGGGGAGCTGTTTTTT. This sequence encodes CSVWQGTNTGELFF.

The chain carries TRBV29-1 and TRBJ2-2, with a tentative D call TRBD1 (6 bases). V gave up 4 bases and J gave up 6 bases, with 9 bases separating them. Germline CDR1 SQVTM, CDR2 ANQGSEA. The CDR3 length is 12 residues. The CDR3 loop reads CSVAGAAGELFF. CDR3 bases: TGCAGCGTTGCAGGGGCGGCCGGGGAGCTGTTTTTT.

The gene calls are TRBV2 and TRBJ1-5, with 9 bases that match TRBD1. This CDR3 comprises 15 residues. V shed 6 bases, J shed 6 bases, and the junction held 9 bases outside the gene matches. CDR1 SNHLY and CDR2 FYNNEI come from the germline V gene. The CDR3 loop is CASSSGQGGAQPQHF. In DNA form, the CDR3 reads TGTGCCAGCAGCTCGGGACAGGGCGGTGCTCAGCCCCAGCATTTT.

The chain recombines TRBV6-1 with TRBJ2-7, with 11 bases lining up with TRBD2. CDR1 MNHNS and CDR2 SASEGT come from the germline V gene. CDR3 length: 18 amino acids. V shed 4 bases, J shed 3 bases, and the junction held 14 bases outside the gene matches. The CDR3 region is CASSALAGDLTGGYEQYF. The CDR3 DNA sequence: TGTGCCAGCAGTGCACTAGCGGGGGATTTAACGGGAGGCTACGAGCAGTACTTC.